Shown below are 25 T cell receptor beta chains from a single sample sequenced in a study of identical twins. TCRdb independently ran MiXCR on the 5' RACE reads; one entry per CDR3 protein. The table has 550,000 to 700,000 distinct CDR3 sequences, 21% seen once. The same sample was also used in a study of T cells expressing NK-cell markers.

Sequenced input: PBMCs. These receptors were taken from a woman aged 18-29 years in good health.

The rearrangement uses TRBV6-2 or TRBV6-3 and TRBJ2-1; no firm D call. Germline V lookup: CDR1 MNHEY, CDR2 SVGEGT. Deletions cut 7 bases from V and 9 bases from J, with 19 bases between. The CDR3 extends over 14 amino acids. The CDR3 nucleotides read TGTGCCAGCACCCCGGACCCCCACGTGGGTGAGCAGTTCTTC. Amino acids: CASTPDPHVGEQFF.

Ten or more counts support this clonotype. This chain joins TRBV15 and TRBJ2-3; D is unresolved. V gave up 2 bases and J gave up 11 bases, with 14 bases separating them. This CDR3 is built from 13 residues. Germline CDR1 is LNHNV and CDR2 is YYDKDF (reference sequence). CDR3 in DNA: TGTGCCACCAGCAGACCCCCGATCAGTAGGCAGTATTTT. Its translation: CATSRPPISRQYF.

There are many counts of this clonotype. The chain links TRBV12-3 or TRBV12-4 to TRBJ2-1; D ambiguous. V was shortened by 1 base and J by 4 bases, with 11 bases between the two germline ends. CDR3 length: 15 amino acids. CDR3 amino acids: CASSLVLPGYNEQFF. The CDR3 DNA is TGTGCCAGCAGTTTAGTCCTGCCTGGGTACAATGAGCAGTTCTTC.

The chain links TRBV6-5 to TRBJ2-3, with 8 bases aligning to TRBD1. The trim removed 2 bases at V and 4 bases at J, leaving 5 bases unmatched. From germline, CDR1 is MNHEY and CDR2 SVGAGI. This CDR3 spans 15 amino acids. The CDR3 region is CASSYGRGLSDTQYF. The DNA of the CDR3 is TGTGCCAGCAGTTACGGCAGGGGGCTCTCAGATACGCAGTATTTT.

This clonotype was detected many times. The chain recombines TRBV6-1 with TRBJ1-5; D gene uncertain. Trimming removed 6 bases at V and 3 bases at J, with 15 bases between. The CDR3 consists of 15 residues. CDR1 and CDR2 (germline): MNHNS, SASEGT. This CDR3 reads CASSLSPAINQPQHF. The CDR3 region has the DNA TGTGCCAGCAGCCTCTCCCCGGCGATCAATCAGCCCCAGCATTTT.

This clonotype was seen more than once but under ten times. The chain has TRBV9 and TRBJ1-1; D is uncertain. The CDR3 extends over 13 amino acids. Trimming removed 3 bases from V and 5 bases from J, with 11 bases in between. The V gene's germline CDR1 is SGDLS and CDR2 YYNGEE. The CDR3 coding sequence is TGTGCCAGCAGCGCCCAGGATTTAACTGAAGCTTTCTTT. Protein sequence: CASSAQDLTEAFF.

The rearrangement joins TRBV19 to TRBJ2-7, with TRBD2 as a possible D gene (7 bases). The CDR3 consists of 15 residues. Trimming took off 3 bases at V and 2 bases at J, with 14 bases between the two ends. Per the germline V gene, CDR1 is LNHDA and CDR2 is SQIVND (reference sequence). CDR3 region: CASSIRTAGTYEQYF. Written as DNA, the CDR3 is TGTGCCAGTAGTATTAGGACAGCGGGGACCTACGAGCAGTACTTC.

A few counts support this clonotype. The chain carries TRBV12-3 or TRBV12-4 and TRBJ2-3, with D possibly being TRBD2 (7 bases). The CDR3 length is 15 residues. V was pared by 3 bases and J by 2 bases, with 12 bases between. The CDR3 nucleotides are TGTGCCAGCAGTTTTAGGGGGGGGTACACAGATACGCAGTATTTT. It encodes CASSFRGGYTDTQYF.

The CDR3 DNA reads as TGTGCCAGCACCCTTAATAGCGGCAGCTCCTACGAGCAGTACTTC. Translation: CASTLNSGSSYEQYF. This rearrangement joins TRBV3-1 to TRBJ2-7, with D possibly matching TRBD2 (6 bases). V was clipped by 7 bases and J by 0 bases, with 16 bases between them. Per germline, CDR1 LGHDT and CDR2 YNNKEL (reference sequence). This CDR3 has 15 amino acids.

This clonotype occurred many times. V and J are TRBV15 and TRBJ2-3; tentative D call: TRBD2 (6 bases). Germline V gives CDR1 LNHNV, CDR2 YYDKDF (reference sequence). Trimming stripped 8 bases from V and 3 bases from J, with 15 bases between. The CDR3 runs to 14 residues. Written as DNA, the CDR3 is TGTGCCACCTCTGGAGGGGCAATTACAGATACGCAGTATTTT. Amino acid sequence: CATSGGAITDTQYF.

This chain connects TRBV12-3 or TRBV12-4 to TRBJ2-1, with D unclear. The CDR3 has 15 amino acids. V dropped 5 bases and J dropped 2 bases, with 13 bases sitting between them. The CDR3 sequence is CASSTDRIPYNEQFF. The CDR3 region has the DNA TGTGCCAGCAGTACCGACCGGATCCCCTACAATGAGCAGTTCTTC.

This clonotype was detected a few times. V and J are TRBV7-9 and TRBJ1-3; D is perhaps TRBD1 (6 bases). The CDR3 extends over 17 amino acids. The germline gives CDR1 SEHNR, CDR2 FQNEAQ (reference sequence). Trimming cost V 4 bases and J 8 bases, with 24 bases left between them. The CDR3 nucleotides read TGTGCCAGCAGCTATCTCCCCGGAGGGGGGGAAACGGACACCATATATTTT. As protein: CASSYLPGGGETDTIYF. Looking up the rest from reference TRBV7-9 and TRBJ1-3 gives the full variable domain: DTGVSQNPRHKITKRGQNVTFRCDPISEHNRLYWYRQTLGQGPEFLTYFQNEAQLEKSRLLSDRFSAERPKGSFSTLEIQRTEQGDSAMYLCASSYLPGGGETDTIYFGEGSWLTVV.

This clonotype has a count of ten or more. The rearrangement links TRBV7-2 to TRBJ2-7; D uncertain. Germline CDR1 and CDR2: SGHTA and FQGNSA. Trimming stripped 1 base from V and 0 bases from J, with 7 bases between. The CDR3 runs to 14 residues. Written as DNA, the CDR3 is TGTGCCAGCAGCTTAGAGGTAGCCTCCTACGAGCAGTACTTC. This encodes CASSLEVASYEQYF. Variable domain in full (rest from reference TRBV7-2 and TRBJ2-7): GAGVSQSPSNKVTEKGKDVELRCDPISGHTALYWYRQSLGQGLEFLIYFQGNSAPDKSGLPSDRFSAERTGGSVSTLTIQRTQQEDSAVYLCASSLEVASYEQYFGPGTRLTVT.

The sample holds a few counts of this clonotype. Here the CDR3 DNA reads TGCAGCGTCCCTGAGGTGGGTTCTGGGGCCAACGTCCTGACTTTC. Protein: CSVPEVGSGANVLTF. The chain links TRBV29-1 to TRBJ2-6; no firm D call. Trimming stripped 6 bases from V and 1 base from J, with 13 bases between. Looked up from germline, CDR1 is SQVTM and CDR2 is ANQGSEA. The CDR3 totals 15 residues.

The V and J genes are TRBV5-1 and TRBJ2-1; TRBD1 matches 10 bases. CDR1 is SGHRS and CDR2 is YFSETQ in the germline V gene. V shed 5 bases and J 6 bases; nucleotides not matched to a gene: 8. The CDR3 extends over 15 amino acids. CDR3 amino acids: CASSSGDRGINEQFF. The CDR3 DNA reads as TGCGCCAGCAGTTCAGGGGACAGGGGTATCAATGAGCAGTTCTTC.

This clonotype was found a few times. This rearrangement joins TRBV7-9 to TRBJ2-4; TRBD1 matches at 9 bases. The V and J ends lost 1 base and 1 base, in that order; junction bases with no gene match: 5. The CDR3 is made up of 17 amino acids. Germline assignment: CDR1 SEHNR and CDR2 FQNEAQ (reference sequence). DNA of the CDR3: TGTGCCAGCAGCTTAGTCGGGACAGGGACGGCCAAAAACATTCAGTACTTC. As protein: CASSLVGTGTAKNIQYF.

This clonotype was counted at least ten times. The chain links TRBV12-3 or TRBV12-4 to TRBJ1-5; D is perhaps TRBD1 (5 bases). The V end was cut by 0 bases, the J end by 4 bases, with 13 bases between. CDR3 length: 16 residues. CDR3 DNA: TGTGCCAGCAGTTTAGCACTTGCAGGGATAAATCAGCCCCAGCATTTT. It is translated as CASSLALAGINQPQHF.

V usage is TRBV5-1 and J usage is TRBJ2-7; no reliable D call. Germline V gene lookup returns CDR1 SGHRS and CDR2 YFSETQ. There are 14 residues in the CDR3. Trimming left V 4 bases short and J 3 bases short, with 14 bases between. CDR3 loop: CASSHPYSHYEQYF. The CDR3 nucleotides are TGCGCCAGCAGCCACCCTTACAGCCACTACGAGCAGTACTTC.

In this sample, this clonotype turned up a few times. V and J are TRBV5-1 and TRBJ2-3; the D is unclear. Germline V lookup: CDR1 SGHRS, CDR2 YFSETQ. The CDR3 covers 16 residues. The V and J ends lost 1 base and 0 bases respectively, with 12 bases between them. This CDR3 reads CASSLRPASSTDTQYF. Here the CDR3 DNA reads TGCGCCAGCAGCTTGCGGCCAGCGAGCAGCACAGATACGCAGTATTTT.

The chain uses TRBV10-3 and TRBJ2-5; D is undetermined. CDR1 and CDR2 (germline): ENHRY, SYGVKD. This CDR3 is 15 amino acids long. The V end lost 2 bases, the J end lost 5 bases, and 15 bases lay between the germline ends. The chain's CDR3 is CAISEGLVEGETQYF. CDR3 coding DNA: TGTGCCATCAGTGAGGGTCTAGTCGAAGGGGAGACCCAGTACTTC.

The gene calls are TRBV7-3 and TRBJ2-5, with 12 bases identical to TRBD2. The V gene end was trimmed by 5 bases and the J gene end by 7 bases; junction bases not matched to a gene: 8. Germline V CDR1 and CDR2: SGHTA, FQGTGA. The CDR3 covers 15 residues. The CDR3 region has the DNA TGTGCCAGCAGCCCTAGCGGGGGGGCGTTGGCGACCCAGTACTTC. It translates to CASSPSGGALATQYF. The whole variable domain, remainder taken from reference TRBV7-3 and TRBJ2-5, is GAGVSQTPSNKVTEKGKYVELRCDPISGHTALYWYRQSLGQGPEFLIYFQGTGAADDSGLPNDRFFAVRPEGSVSTLKIQRTERGDSAVYLCASSPSGGALATQYFGPGTRLLVL.

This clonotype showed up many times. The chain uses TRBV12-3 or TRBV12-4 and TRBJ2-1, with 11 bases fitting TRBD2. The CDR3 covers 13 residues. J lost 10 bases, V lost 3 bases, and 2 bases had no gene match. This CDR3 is CASSLASGGEQFF. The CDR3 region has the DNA TGTGCCAGCAGTTTGGCTAGCGGGGGGGAGCAGTTCTTC.

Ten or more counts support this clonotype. The CDR3 DNA reads as TGTGCCAGCAGTCCAAGGACTAGCGGGACGTTAGCCGATACGCAGTATTTT. Amino acids: CASSPRTSGTLADTQYF. The chain employs TRBV12-3 or TRBV12-4 and TRBJ2-3; TRBD2 matches at 12 bases. The CDR3 length is 17 residues. Trimming at V came to 5 bases and at J to 6 bases, leaving 12 bases not matched to a gene.

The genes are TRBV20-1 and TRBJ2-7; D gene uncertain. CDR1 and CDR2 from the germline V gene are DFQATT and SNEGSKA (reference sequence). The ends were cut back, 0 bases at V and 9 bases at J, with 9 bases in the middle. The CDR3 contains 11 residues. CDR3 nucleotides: TGCAGTGCTAGAGATGTGGCCTTGCAGTACTTC. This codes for CSARDVALQYF.

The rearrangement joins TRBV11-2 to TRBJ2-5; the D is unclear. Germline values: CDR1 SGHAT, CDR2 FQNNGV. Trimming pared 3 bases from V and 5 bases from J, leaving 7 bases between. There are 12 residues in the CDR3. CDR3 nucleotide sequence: TGTGCCAGCAGCTTTCCAATGGAGACCCAGTACTTC. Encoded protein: CASSFPMETQYF.